The 15 T cell receptor beta chains in this list originate from one sample, sequenced in a study of response to subunit inactivated influenza vaccine. MiXCR was run by TCRdb on the RT-PCR reads, yielding one entry per CDR3 protein. The data show more than 400,000 distinct CDR3 sequences, under 8.5% seen once. The starting material was PBMCs from blood, obtained 23 to 25 months after vaccination. Receptor source: a man between 50 and 69 years old who received an inactivated influenza vaccine.

This clonotype was detected a few times. The chain couples TRBV5-1 to TRBJ2-7; D is perhaps TRBD2 (5 bases). Germline CDR1 SGHRS, CDR2 YFSETQ. The CDR3 runs to 12 residues. V was pared by 0 bases and J by 6 bases, with 7 bases between. In nucleotides, the CDR3 is TGCGCCAGCAGCTTGGATGGAGGCGAGCAGTACTTC. Its translation is CASSLDGGEQYF.

The chain employs TRBV20-1 and TRBJ2-1; 9 bases agree with TRBD2. This CDR3 has 14 residues. J was trimmed by 5 bases and V by 6 bases; bases with no gene match: 8. CDR1 and CDR2 (germline): DFQATT, SNEGSKA (reference sequence). CDR3 region: CSAVIAGVHNEQFF. The DNA of the CDR3 is TGCAGTGCGGTTATAGCGGGAGTCCACAATGAGCAGTTCTTC.

The table lists this clonotype with a few counts. The chain is built from TRBV16 and TRBJ1-5, with unresolved D. The CDR3 length is 13 residues. Germline assignment: CDR1 KGHSY and CDR2 FQNENV. V was pared by 2 bases and J by 4 bases, with 6 bases between. Here the CDR3 reads CASSQMRNQPQHF. CDR3 nucleotides: TGTGCCAGCAGCCAAATGCGAAATCAGCCCCAGCATTTT.

This clonotype was picked up many times. The rearrangement joins TRBV20-1 to TRBJ2-3; D not resolved. The germline gives CDR1 DFQATT, CDR2 SNEGSKA (reference sequence). V was pared by 6 bases and J by 2 bases, with 9 bases between. The CDR3 consists of 12 residues. In nucleotides, the CDR3 is TGCAGTGCCGGCCCCGCCACAGATACGCAGTATTTT. Its translation: CSAGPATDTQYF.

The rearrangement joins TRBV14 to TRBJ2-5, with 7 bases that match TRBD1. The CDR3 totals 14 residues. The germline V gene encodes CDR1 SGHDN and CDR2 FVKESK. V was pared by 0 bases and J by 7 bases, with 5 bases of the junction left unmatched. The CDR3 region has the DNA TGTGCCAGCAGCCAAGATGGCCAGGGGGTGACCCAGTACTTC. The encoded protein is CASSQDGQGVTQYF.

The rearrangement uses TRBV20-1 and TRBJ1-5; D uncertain. CDR1 and CDR2 from the germline V gene are DFQATT and SNEGSKA (reference sequence). This CDR3 region has 13 residues. Trimming pared 5 bases from V and 0 bases from J, leaving 8 bases between. CDR3 in DNA: TGCAGTGCTGTTCAGGATAGCAATCAGCCCCAGCATTTT. Translated, it gives CSAVQDSNQPQHF.

In this sample, this clonotype turned up many times. The J gene is TRBJ2-5, the V gene TRBV29-1; TRBD1 matches at 7 bases. This CDR3 contains 13 residues. The trim removed 7 bases at V and 5 bases at J, leaving 10 bases unmatched. The germline V gene encodes CDR1 SQVTM and CDR2 ANQGSEA. CDR3 sequence reads: CSAYTGVGETQYF. The CDR3 nucleotides read TGCAGCGCTTACACAGGGGTTGGGGAGACCCAGTACTTC.

This clonotype has only a few counts. The chain carries TRBV20-1 and TRBJ1-5; D is possibly TRBD1 (6 bases). CDR3 length: 13 amino acids. Germline values: CDR1 DFQATT, CDR2 SNEGSKA (reference sequence). V was pared by 1 base and J by 7 bases, with 11 bases between. CDR3 protein: CSARAAGEQPQHF. CDR3 in DNA: TGCAGTGCTAGAGCCGCAGGGGAACAGCCCCAGCATTTT.

This clonotype was counted at least ten times. V gene TRBV5-5 combines with J gene TRBJ1-5; TRBD1 matches at 8 bases. Germline CDR1 and CDR2: SGHKS and YYEKEE (reference sequence). The CDR3 has 15 amino acids. The junction had 5 bases not matched to a gene; V was cut back by 5 bases and J by 1 base. In DNA, the CDR3 is TGTGCCAGCAGGCCGGGACAGGCCAGCAATCAGCCCCAGCATTTT. Translated, it gives CASRPGQASNQPQHF.

There are many counts of this clonotype. The rearrangement joins TRBV7-2 to TRBJ2-1, with a possible D match to TRBD2 (5 bases). CDR1 and CDR2 (germline): SGHTA, FQGNSA. The CDR3 is made up of 15 amino acids. V lost 4 bases and J lost 6, with 16 bases in between. The chain's CDR3 is CASSSRELARNEQFF. In nucleotides, the CDR3 is TGTGCCAGCAGCTCACGCGAATTAGCGCGCAATGAGCAGTTCTTC.

This clonotype was observed a handful of times. This sequence joins TRBV18 and TRBJ1-5; D is unresolved. In germline, CDR1 is KGHSH, CDR2 LQKENI. V was trimmed by 4 bases and J by 7 bases, leaving 14 bases between them. The CDR3 loop spans 14 amino acids. CDR3 nucleotide sequence: TGTGCCAGCTCACTCAGTAGGGAACGGCAGCCCCAGCATTTT. Translated, it gives CASSLSRERQPQHF.

This clonotype occurred many times. The rearrangement joins TRBV20-1 to TRBJ1-5; no clear D gene. Trimming took 3 bases from V and 3 from J, leaving 9 bases between them. The CDR3 length is 13 residues. From germline, CDR1 is DFQATT and CDR2 SNEGSKA (reference sequence). In DNA form, the CDR3 reads TGCAGTGCTAGGATTATCCTCAATCAGCCCCAGCATTTT. This translates into CSARIILNQPQHF.

This clonotype was seen ten or more times. The rearrangement joins TRBV7-2 to TRBJ2-7; D may be TRBD1 or TRBD2 (5 bases each). This CDR3 is built from 15 residues. Germline V gene lookup returns CDR1 SGHTA and CDR2 FQGNSA. V gave up 1 base and J gave up 2 bases, with 12 bases separating them. The CDR3 spells CASSLVDSGTYEQYF. The DNA for the CDR3 is TGTGCCAGCAGCTTAGTCGACAGCGGTACCTACGAGCAGTACTTC.

The chain has TRBV11-2 and TRBJ2-5, with D unclear. This CDR3 spans 18 amino acids. V was pared by 1 base and J by 2 bases, with 20 bases between. Germline loops: CDR1 SGHAT, CDR2 FQNNGV. CDR3 nucleotide sequence: TGTGCCAGCAGCTTAGTTCTCCGCCGGTCATTGAGGCAAGAGACCCAGTACTTC. Translating it yields CASSLVLRRSLRQETQYF.

This clonotype was picked up a small number of times. The chain couples TRBV6-2 or TRBV6-3 to TRBJ2-2; D remains unclear. V lost 7 bases, J lost 1 base, and 13 bases lay in between. The CDR3 loop spans 15 amino acids. CDR1 is MNHEY, CDR2 SVGEGT, per germline. CDR3 DNA: TGTGCCAGCACCTTCGGACGGCTGAACACCGGGGAGCTGTTTTTT. Translating gives CASTFGRLNTGELFF.